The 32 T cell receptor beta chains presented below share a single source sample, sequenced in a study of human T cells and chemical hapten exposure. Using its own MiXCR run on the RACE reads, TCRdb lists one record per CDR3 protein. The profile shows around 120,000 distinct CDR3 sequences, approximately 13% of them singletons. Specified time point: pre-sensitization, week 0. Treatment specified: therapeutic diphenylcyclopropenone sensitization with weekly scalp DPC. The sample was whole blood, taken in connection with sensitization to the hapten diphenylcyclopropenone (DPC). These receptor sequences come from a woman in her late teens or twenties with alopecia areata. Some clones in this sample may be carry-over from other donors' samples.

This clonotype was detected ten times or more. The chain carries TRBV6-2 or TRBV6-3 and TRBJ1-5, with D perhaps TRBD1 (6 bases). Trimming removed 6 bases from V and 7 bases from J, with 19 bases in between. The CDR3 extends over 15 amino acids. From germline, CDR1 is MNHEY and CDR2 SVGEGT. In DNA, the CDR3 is TGTGCCAGCAGATCCTTGCCCAGCAGGGGCCAGCCCCAGCATTTT. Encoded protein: CASRSLPSRGQPQHF.

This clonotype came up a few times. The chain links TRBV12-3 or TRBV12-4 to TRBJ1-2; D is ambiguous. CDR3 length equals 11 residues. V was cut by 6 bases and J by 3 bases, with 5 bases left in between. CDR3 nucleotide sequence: TGTGCCAGCAGCTCAGACTATGGCTACACCTTC. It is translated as CASSSDYGYTF.

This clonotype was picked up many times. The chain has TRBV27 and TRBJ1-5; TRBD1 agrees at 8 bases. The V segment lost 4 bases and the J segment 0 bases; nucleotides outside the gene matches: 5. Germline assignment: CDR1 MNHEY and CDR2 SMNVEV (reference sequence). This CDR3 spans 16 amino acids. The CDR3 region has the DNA TGTGCCAGCAGTTCCCGGACAGGGATTAGCAATCAGCCCCAGCATTTT. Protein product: CASSSRTGISNQPQHF.

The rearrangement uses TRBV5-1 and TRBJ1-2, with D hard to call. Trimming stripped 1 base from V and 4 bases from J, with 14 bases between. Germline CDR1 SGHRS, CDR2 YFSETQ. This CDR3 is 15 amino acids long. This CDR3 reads CASSLRPAGGYGYTF. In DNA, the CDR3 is TGCGCCAGCAGCTTGCGTCCAGCAGGCGGCTATGGCTACACCTTC.

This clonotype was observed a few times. CDR3 region: CASSYSRGFNEQYF. CDR3 DNA sequence: TGTGCCAGCAGTTACTCGCGGGGTTTCAACGAGCAGTACTTC. The chain uses TRBV6-2 or TRBV6-3 and TRBJ2-7; D perhaps matches TRBD2 (6 bases). The V end was cut by 0 bases, the J end by 5 bases, with 11 bases between. The CDR3 sequence is 14 residues long. Germline-derived CDR1 and CDR2 are MNHEY and SVGEGT.

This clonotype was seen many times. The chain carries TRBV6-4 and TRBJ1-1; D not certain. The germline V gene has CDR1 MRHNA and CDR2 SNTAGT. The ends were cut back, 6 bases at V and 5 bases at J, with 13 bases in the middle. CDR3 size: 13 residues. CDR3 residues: CASRREGGTEAFF. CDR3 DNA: TGTGCCAGCAGGAGGGAGGGAGGTACTGAAGCTTTCTTT.

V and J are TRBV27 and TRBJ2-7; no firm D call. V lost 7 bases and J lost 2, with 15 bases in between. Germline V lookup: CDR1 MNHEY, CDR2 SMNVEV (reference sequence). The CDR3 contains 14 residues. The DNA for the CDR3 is TGTGCCAGCACCTCAGCGCTTGAGCCCTACGAGCAGTACTTC. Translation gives CASTSALEPYEQYF.

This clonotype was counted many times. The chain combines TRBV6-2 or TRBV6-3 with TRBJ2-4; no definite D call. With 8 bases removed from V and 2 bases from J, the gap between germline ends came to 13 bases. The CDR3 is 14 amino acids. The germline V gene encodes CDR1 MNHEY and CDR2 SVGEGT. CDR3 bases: TGTGCCAGCCAACTCGATCAGCCCAAAAACATTCAGTACTTC. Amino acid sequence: CASQLDQPKNIQYF.

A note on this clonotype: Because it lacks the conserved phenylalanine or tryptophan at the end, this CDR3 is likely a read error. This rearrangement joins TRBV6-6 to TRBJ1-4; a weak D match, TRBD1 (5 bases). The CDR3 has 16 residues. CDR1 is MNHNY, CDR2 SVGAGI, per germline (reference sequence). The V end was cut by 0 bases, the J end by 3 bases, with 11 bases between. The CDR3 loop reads CASSYSPGQANEKLFS. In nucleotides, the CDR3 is TGTGCCAGCAGTTACTCTCCGGGGCAAGCTAATGAAAAACTGTTTTCT.

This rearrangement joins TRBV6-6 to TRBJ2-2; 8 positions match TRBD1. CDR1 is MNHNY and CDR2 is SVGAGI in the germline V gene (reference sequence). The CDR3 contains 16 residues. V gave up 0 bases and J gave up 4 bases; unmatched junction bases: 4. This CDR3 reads CASSYSSQGATGELFF. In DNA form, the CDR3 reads TGTGCCAGCAGTTACTCCAGCCAGGGGGCCACCGGGGAGCTGTTTTTT.

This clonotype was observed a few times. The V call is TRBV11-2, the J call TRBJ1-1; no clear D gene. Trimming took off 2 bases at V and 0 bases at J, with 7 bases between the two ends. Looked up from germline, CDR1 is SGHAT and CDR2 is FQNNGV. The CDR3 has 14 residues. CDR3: CASSLSPVNTEAFF. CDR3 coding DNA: TGTGCCAGCAGCTTATCACCCGTGAACACTGAAGCTTTCTTT.

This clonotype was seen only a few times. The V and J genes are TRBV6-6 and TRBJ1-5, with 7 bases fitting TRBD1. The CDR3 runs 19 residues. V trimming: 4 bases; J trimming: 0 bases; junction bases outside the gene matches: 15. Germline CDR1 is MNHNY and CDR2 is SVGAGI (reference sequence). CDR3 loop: CASSSGTAALGGSNQPQHF. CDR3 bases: TGTGCCAGCAGTTCCGGGACAGCAGCTTTAGGGGGTAGCAATCAGCCCCAGCATTTT.

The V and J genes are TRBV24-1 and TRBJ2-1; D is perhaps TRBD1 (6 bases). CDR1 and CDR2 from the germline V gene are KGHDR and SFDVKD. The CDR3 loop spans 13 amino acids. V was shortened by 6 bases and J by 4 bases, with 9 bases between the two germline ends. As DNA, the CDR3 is TGTGCCACCAGTATGGACAGTTACAATGAGCAGTTCTTC. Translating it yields CATSMDSYNEQFF.

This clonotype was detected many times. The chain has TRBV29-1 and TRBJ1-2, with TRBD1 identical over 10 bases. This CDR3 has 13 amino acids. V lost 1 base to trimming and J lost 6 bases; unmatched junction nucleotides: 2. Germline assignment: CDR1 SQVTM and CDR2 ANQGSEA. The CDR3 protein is CSVEVGQGNGYTF. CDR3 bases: TGCAGCGTTGAAGTGGGACAGGGGAATGGCTACACCTTC.

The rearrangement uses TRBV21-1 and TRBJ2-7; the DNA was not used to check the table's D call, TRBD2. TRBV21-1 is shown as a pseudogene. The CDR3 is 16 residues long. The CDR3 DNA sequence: TGTGCCAGCAGCCGAGAACGAGCGGGGGCCCTCTACGAGCAGTACTTC. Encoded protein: CASSRERAGALYEQYF.

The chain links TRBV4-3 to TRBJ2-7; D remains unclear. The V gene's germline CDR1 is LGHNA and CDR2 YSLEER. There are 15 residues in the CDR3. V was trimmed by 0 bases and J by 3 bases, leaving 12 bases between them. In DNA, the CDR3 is TGCGCCAGCAGCCAAGACCCCGGTTCCCGCTACGAGCAGTACTTC. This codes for CASSQDPGSRYEQYF.

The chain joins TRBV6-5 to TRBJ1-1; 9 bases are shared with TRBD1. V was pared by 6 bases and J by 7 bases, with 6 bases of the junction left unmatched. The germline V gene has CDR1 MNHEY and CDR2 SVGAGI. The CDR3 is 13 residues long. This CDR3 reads CASSYRGLGEAFF. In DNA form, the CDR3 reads TGTGCCAGCAGCTACAGGGGGCTTGGTGAAGCTTTCTTT.

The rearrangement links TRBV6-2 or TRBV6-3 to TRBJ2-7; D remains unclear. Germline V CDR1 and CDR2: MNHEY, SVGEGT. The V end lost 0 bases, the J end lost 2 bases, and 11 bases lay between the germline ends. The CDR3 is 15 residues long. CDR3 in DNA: TGTGCCAGCAGTTACTCTCCCTCAGGAACCTACGAGCAGTACTTC. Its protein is CASSYSPSGTYEQYF.

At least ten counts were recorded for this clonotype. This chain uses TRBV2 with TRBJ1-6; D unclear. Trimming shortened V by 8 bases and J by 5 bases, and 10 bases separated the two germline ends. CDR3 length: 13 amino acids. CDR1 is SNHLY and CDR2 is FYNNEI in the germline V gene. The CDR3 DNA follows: TGTGCCAGCGACCTGGAAAATAATTCACCCCTCCACTTT. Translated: CASDLENNSPLHF. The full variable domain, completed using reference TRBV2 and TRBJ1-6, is EPEVTQTPSHQVTQMGQEVILRCVPISNHLYFYWYRQILGQKVEFLVSFYNNEISEKSEIFDDQFSVERPDGSNFTLKIRSTKLEDSAMYFCASDLENNSPLHFGNGTRLTVT.

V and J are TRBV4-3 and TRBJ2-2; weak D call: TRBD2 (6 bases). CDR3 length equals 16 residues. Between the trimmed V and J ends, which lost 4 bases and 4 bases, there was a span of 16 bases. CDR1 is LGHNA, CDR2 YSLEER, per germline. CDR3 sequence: CASSPSGESVTGELFF. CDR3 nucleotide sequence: TGCGCCAGCAGCCCTTCGGGGGAATCCGTCACCGGGGAGCTGTTTTTT.

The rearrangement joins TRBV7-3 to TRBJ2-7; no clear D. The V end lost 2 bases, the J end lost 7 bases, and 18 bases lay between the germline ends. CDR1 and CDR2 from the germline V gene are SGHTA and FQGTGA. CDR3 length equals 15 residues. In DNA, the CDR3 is TGTGCCAGCAGCTTAGGTCCGGATAGTCGTCCGGAGCAGTACTTC. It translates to CASSLGPDSRPEQYF.

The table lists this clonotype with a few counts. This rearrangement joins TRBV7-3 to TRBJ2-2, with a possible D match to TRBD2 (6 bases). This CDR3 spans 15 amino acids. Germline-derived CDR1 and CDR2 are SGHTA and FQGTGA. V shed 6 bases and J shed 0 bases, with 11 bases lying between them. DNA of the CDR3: TGTGCCAGCAGGGAGGGGAGATCGAACACCGGGGAGCTGTTTTTT. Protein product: CASREGRSNTGELFF.

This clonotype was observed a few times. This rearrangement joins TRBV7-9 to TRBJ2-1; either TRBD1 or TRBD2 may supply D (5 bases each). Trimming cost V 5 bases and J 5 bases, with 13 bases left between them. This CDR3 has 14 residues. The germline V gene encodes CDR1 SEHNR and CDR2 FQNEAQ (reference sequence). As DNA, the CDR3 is TGTGCCAGCAGCAGTCTCACGGGGCACAATGAGCAGTTCTTC. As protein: CASSSLTGHNEQFF.

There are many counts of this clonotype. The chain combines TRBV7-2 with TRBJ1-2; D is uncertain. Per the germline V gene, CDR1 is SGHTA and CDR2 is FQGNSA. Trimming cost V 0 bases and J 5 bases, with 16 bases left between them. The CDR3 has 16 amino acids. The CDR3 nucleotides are TGTGCCAGCAGCTTAGCGGTGGCCATGGGAAAATATGGCTACACCTTC. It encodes CASSLAVAMGKYGYTF.

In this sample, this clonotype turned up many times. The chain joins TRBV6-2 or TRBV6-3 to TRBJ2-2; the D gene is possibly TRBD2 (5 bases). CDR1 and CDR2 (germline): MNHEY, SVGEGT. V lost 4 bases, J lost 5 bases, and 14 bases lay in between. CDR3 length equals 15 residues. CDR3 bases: TGTGCCAGCAGTTCCCGGGGTGGAAAGACCGGGGAGCTGTTTTTT. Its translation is CASSSRGGKTGELFF.

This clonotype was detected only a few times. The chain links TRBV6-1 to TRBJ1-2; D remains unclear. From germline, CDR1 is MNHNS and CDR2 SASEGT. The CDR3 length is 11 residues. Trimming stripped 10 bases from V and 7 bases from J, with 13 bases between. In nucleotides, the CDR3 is TGTGCCACGACAATCTCGGCTGGCTACACCTTC. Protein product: CATTISAGYTF.

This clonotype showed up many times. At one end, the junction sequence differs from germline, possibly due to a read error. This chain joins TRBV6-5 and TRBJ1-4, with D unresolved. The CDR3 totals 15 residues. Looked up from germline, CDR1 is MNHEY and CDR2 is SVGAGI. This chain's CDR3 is CASSDSGGSGEKLFF. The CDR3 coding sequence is TGTGCCAGCAGTGACTCCGGAGGGAGCGGTGAAAAACTGTTTTTT.

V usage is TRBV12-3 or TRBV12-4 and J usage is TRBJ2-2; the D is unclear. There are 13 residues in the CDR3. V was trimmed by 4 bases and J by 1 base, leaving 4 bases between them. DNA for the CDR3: TGTGCCAGCAGTTCACTGAACACCGGGGAGCTGTTTTTT. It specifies CASSSLNTGELFF.

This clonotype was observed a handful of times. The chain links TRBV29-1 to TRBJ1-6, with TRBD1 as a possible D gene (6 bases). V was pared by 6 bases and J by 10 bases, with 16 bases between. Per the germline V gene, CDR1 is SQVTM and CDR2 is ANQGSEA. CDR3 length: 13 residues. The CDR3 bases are TGCAGCGTGCAAGGGGGGAGAGACTCACCCCTCCACTTT. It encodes CSVQGGRDSPLHF.

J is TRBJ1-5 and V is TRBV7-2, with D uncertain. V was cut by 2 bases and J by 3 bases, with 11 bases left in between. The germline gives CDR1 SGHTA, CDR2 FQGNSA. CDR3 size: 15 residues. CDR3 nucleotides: TGTGCCAGCAGCTTATCCGGGCGGCTCAATCAGCCCCAGCATTTT. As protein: CASSLSGRLNQPQHF.

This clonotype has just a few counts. The CDR3 sequence: CASSPVRTNTGELFF. The CDR3 DNA follows: TGTGCCAGCAGCCCCGTGCGCACGAACACCGGGGAGCTGTTTTTT. This sequence joins TRBV7-3 and TRBJ2-2; D is unresolved. The germline V gene has CDR1 SGHTA and CDR2 FQGTGA. V lost 5 bases to trimming and J lost 0 bases, with 10 bases between them. The CDR3 has 15 amino acids. Variable domain in full (rest from reference TRBV7-3 and TRBJ2-2): GAGVSQTPSNKVTEKGKYVELRCDPISGHTALYWYRQSLGQGPEFLIYFQGTGAADDSGLPNDRFFAVRPEGSVSTLKIQRTERGDSAVYLCASSPVRTNTGELFFGEGSRLTVL.

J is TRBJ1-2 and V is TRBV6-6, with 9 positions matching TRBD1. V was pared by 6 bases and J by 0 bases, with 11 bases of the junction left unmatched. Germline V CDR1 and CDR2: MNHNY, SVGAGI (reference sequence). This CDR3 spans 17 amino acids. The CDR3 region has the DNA TGTGCCAGCAGCAACAAGATGGGACAGGGAGCTAACTATGGCTACACCTTC. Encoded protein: CASSNKMGQGANYGYTF.